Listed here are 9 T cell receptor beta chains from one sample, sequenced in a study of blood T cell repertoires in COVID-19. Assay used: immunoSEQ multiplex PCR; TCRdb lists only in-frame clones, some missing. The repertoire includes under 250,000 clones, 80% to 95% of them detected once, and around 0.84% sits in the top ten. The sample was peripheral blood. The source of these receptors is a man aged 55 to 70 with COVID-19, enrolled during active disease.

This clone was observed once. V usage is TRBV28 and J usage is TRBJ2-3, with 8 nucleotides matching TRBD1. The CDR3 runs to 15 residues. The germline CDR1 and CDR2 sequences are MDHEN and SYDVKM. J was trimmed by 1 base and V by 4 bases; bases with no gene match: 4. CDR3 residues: CASSSTGEGTDTQYF. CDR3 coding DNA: TGTGCCAGCAGTTCGACAGGGGAGGGCACAGATACGCAGTATTTT.

CDR3 sequence: CASSSYAFLEQYF. The CDR3, as DNA: TGTGCCAGCAGTTCCTACGCGTTCCTCGAGCAGTACTTC. The rearrangement joins TRBV27 to TRBJ2-7; D remains unclear. The V gene lost 4 bases and the J gene lost 6 bases, with 13 bases spanning the gap. Germline CDR1 is MNHEY and CDR2 is SMNVEV (reference sequence). The CDR3 covers 13 residues.

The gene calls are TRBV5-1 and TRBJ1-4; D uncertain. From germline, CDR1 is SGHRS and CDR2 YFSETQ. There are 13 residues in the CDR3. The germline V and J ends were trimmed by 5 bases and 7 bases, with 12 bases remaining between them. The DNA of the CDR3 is TGCGCCAGCAGGCCGGGCCGGGGTGAAAAACTGTTTTTT. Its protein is CASRPGRGEKLFF.

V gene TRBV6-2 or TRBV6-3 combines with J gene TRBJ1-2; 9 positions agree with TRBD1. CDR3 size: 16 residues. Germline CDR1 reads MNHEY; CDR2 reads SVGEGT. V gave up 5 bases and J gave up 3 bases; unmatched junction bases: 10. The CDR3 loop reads CASSARQGGKDYGYTF. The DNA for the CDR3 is TGTGCCAGCAGTGCCCGACAGGGGGGAAAGGACTATGGCTACACCTTC.

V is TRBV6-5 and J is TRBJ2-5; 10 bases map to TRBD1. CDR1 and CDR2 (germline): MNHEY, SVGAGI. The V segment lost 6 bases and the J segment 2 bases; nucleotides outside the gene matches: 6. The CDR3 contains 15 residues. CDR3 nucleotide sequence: TGTGCCAGCAGGAGGGGACAGGGGATTCAAGAGACCCAGTACTTC. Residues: CASRRGQGIQETQYF.

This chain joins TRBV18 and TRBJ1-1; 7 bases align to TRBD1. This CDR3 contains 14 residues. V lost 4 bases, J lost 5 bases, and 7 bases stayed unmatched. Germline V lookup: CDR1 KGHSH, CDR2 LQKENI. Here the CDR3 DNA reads TGTGCCAGCTCACAGGGACAGAGAGAAACTGAAGCTTTCTTT. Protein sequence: CASSQGQRETEAFF. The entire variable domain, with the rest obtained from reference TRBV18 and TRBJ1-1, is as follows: NAGVMQNPRHLVRRRGQEARLRCSPMKGHSHVYWYRQLPEEGLKFMVYLQKENIIDESGMPKERFSAEFPKEGPSILRIQQVVRGDSAAYFCASSQGQRETEAFFGQGTRLTVV.

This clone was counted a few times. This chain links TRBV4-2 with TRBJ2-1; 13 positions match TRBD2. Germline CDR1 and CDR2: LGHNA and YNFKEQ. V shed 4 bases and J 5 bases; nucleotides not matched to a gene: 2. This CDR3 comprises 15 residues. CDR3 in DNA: TGTGCCAGCAGCCTTGGACTAGCGGGAGACAATGAGCAGTTCTTC. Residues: CASSLGLAGDNEQFF.

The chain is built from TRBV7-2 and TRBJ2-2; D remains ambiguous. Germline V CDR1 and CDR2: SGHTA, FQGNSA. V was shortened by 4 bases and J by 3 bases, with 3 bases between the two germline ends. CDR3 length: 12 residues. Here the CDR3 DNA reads TGTGCCAGCAGCTCAGACACCGGGGAGCTGTTTTTT. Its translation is CASSSDTGELFF.

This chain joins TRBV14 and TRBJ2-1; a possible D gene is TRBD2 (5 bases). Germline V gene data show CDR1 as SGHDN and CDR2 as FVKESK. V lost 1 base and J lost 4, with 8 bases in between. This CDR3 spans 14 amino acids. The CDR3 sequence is CASSQGRTYNEQFF. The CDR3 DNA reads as TGTGCCAGCAGCCAAGGAAGGACTTACAATGAGCAGTTCTTC.